This section outlines one T cell receptor beta chain sequence together with its context. This sample was included in a study of blood T cell repertoires in COVID-19. About the study: Material from acute and convalescent COVID-19 was sourced from the United States, Italy and Spain.

In the authors' methods: For nucleated cells, counts were estimated from reference gene primer amplification. Sequencing was performed with immunoSEQ multiplex PCR; in TCRdb, only in-frame clones are kept and a portion is missing. D and trimming come from the DNA, and the V and J calls and clone size come from that table. Of just over 150,000 clones detected, around 82% appear once; the ten largest clones hold under 9%. Trimming took off 0 bases at V and 1 base at J, with 4 bases between the two ends. The CDR3 extends over 14 amino acids. CDR1 is MNHEY, CDR2 SVGAGI, per germline. The chain is built from TRBV6-5 and TRBJ1-5; D unresolved. The sample was peripheral blood. The TCR sequence derives from a woman between 35 and 50 years old with COVID-19, enrolled during active disease. The CDR3 protein is CASSYSRSNQPQHF. The CDR3 bases are TGTGCCAGCAGTTACTCACGGAGCAATCAGCCCCAGCATTTT.